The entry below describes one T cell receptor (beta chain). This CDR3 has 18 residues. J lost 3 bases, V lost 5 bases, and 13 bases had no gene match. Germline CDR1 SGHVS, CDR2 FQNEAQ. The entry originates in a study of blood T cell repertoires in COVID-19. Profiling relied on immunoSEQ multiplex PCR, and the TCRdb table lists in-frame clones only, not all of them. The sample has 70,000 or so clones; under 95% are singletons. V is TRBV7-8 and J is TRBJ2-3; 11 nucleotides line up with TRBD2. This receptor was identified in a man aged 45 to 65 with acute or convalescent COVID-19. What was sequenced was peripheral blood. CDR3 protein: CASSPKLAGGLGTDTQYF. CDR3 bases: TGTGCCAGCAGCCCCAAGCTAGCGGGGGGACTAGGTACAGATACGCAGTATTTT.